A single T cell receptor (beta chain) is shown here with its context. PCR was performed a second time for about 6 to 12 cycles using a sample-barcoded 5' primer and a J-beta primer mix. TCRdb independently ran MiXCR on the 5' RACE reads; one entry per CDR3 protein. The data show hundreds of thousands of distinct CDR3 sequences, with approximately 59% seen just once and 25% to 35% held by the top ten. The data are from a study of blood T cells in healthy people across ages. CDR3 length equals 13 residues. The germline V gene encodes CDR1 MNHEY and CDR2 SVGAGI. V shed 4 bases and J shed 3 bases, with 9 bases lying between them.

Sequenced sample: blood. This TCR was recovered from a young man in good health. The rearrangement joins TRBV6-5 to TRBJ1-2; no firm D call. For the CDR3, the DNA is TGTGCCAGCAGTTCCGCGCTATACTATGGCTACACCTTC. Its protein is CASSSALYYGYTF.